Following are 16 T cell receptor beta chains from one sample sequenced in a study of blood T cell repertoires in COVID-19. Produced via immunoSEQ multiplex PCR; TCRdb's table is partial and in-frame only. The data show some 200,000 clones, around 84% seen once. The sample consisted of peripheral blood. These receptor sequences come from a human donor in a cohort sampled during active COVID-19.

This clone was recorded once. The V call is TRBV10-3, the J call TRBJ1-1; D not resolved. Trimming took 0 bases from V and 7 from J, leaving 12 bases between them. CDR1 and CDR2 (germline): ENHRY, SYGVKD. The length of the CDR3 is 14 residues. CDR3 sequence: CAISESPSISEAFF. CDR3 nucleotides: TGTGCCATCAGTGAGTCCCCCTCTATAAGTGAAGCTTTCTTT.

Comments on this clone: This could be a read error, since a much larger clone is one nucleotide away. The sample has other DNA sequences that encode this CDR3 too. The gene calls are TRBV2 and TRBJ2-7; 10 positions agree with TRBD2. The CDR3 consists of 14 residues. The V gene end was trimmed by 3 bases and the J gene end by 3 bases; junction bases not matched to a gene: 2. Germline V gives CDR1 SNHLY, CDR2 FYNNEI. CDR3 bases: TGTGCCAGCAGTGAGGCTAGCGGGAGCTACGAGCAGTACTTC. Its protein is CASSEASGSYEQYF.

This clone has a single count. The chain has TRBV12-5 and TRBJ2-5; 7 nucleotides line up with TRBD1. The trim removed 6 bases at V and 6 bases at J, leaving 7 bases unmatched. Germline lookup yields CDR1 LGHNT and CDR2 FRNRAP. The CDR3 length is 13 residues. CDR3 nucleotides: TGTGCTAGTGGCCTATCAGGGGGAAAGACCCAGTACTTC. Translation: CASGLSGGKTQYF.

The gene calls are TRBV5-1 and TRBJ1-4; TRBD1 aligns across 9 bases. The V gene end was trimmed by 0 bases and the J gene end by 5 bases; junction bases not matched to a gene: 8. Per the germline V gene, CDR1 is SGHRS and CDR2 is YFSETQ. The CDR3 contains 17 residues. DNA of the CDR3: TGCGCCAGCAGCTTGGGGCCGACAGGGGGATCGAATGAAAAACTGTTTTTT. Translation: CASSLGPTGGSNEKLFF.

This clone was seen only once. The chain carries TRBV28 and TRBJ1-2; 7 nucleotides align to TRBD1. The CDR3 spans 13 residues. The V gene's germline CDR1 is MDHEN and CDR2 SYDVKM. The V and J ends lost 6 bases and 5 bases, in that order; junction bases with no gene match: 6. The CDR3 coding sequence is TGTGCCAGCAGAATAAGACAGGGTTATGGCTACACCTTC. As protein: CASRIRQGYGYTF.

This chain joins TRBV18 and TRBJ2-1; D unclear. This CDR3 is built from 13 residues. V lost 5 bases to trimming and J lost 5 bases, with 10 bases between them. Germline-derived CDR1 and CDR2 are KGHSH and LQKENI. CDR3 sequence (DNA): TGTGCCAGCTCAACTCGGTCGGACAATGAGCAGTTCTTC. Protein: CASSTRSDNEQFF.

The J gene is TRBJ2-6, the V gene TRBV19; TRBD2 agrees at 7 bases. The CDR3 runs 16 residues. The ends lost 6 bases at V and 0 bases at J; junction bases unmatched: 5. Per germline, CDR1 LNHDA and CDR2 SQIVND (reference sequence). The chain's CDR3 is CASSGAGHSGANVLTF. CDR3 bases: TGTGCCAGTAGCGGAGCGGGGCACTCTGGGGCCAACGTCCTGACTTTC. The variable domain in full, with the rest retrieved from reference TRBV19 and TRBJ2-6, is DGGITQSPKYLFRKEGQNVTLSCEQNLNHDAMYWYRQDPGQGLRLIYYSQIVNDFQKGDIAEGYSVSREKKESFPLTVTSAQKNPTAFYLCASSGAGHSGANVLTFGAGSRLTVL.

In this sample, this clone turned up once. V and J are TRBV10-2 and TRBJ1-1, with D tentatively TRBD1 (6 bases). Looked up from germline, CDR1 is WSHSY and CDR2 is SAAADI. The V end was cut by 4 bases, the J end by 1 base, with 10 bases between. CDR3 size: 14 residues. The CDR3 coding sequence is TGCGCCAGCAGTGTAACAGGGACGAACACTGAAGCTTTCTTT. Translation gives CASSVTGTNTEAFF.

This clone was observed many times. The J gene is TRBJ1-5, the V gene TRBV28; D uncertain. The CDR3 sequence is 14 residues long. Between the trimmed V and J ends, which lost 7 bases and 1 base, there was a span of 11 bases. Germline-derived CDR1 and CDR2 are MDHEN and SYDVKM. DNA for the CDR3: TGTGCCAGCAACCGGTATCTGAGCAATCAGCCCCAGCATTTT. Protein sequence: CASNRYLSNQPQHF.

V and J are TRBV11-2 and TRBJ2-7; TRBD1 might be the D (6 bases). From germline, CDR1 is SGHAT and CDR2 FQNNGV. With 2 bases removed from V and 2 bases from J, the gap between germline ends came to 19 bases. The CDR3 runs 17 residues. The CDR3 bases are TGTGCCAGCAGCTTACTAACAGGGCTTAGAGATCCCTACGAGCAGTACTTC. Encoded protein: CASSLLTGLRDPYEQYF.

The CDR3 spells CTSSQESPAGTLDTQYF. The CDR3 region has the DNA TGCACCAGCAGCCAAGAGTCCCCAGCGGGTACCTTGGATACGCAGTATTTT. The rearrangement joins TRBV1 to TRBJ2-3; TRBD2, as called in the table, went unchecked against the DNA. TRBV1 is reported as a pseudogene. The CDR3 is 17 residues long.

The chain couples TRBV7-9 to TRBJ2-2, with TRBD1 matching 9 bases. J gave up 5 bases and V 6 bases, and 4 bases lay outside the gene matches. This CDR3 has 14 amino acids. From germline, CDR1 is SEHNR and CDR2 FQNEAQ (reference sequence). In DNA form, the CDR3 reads TGTGCCAGCAGAGGGACAGGGTGGACCGGGGAGCTGTTTTTT. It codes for CASRGTGWTGELFF.

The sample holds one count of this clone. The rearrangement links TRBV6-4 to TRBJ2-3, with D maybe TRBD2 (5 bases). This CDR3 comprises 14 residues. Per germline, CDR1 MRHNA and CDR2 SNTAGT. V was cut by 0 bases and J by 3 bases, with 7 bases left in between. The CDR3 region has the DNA TGTGCCAGCAGTGACTCAGGGAGAACAGATACGCAGTATTTT. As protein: CASSDSGRTDTQYF.

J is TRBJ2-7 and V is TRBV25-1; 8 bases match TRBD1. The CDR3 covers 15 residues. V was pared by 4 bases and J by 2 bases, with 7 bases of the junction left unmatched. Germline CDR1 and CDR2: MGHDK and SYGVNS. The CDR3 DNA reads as TGTGCCAGCAGTGCGGACAGGGTGATTCCCTACGAGCAGTACTTC. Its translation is CASSADRVIPYEQYF.

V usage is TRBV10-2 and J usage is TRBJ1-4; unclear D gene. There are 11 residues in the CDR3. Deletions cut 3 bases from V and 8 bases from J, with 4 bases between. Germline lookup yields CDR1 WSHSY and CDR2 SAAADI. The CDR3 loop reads CASSDEEKLFF. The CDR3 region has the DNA TGCGCCAGCAGTGATGAGGAAAAACTGTTTTTT.

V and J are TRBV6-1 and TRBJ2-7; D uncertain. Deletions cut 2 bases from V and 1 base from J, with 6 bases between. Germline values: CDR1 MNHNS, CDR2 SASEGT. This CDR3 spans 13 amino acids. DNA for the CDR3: TGTGCCAGCAGTGAACTGCAGTCCTACGAGCAGTACTTC. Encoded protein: CASSELQSYEQYF.